A single sample gave rise to the 27 T cell receptor beta chains below, sequenced in a study of CD8+ T cells in alopecia areata. RNA extraction was followed by reverse transcription into cDNA, which acted as the sequencing template. Sequencing was performed with immunoSEQ multiplex PCR; in TCRdb, only in-frame clones are kept and a portion is missing. The sample lists some 170,000 clones, 50% to 70% occurring once. The input for sequencing was CD4+ T cells sorted from blood, taken at week 0. The receptors come from a human donor with alopecia areata.

The rearrangement links TRBV19 to TRBJ2-1; a possible D gene is TRBD2 (6 bases). The V end was cut by 1 base, the J end by 8 bases, with 6 bases between. The CDR3 consists of 12 residues. Germline values: CDR1 LNHDA, CDR2 SQIVND (reference sequence). The CDR3 DNA follows: TGTGCCAGTAGTATAGGGAGGGATGAGCAGTTCTTC. It is translated as CASSIGRDEQFF.

The chain links TRBV30 to TRBJ1-5, with TRBD1 as a possible D gene (5 bases). V was trimmed by 2 bases and J by 4 bases, leaving 12 bases between them. Looked up from germline, CDR1 is GTSNPN and CDR2 is SVGIG (reference sequence). This CDR3 has 14 residues. CDR3 sequence: CAWSKTSGNQPQHF. In DNA, the CDR3 is TGTGCCTGGAGTAAGACCTCAGGGAATCAGCCCCAGCATTTT. Together with reference TRBV30 and TRBJ1-5, the CDR3 gives the full variable domain: SQTIHQWPATLVQPVGSPLSLECTVEGTSNPNLYWYRQAAGRGLQLLFYSVGIGQISSEVPQNLSASRPQDRQFILSSKKLLLSDSGFYLCAWSKTSGNQPQHFGDGTRLSIL.

The chain combines TRBV30 with TRBJ1-1, with D unclear. V was cut by 4 bases and J by 1 base, with 7 bases left in between. The CDR3 runs to 12 residues. CDR1 is GTSNPN and CDR2 is SVGIG in the germline V gene (reference sequence). CDR3 DNA sequence: TGTGCCTGGACTTCACAGAACACTGAAGCTTTCTTT. Protein sequence: CAWTSQNTEAFF.

The J gene is TRBJ1-4, the V gene TRBV5-1, with a tentative D call TRBD1 (5 bases). Germline V gives CDR1 SGHRS, CDR2 YFSETQ. CDR3 length: 14 residues. Deletions cut 4 bases from V and 7 bases from J, with 14 bases between. The DNA of the CDR3 is TGCGCCAGCAGCCTAACCTCGACAGTTGAAAAACTGTTTTTT. Its protein is CASSLTSTVEKLFF.

The genes are TRBV29-1 and TRBJ2-1; 9 bases are a match to TRBD2. From germline, CDR1 is SQVTM and CDR2 ANQGSEA. The CDR3 is 14 amino acids. Trimming removed 2 bases from V and 4 bases from J; junction bases left unmatched: 3. CDR3 coding DNA: TGCAGCGTTGAAACCCTAGCGGGGTACAATGAGCAGTTCTTC. It codes for CSVETLAGYNEQFF.

The chain carries TRBV5-1 and TRBJ2-3; unclear D gene. CDR3 length: 13 amino acids. Trimming shortened V by 2 bases and J by 4 bases, and 8 bases separated the two germline ends. Per the germline V gene, CDR1 is SGHRS and CDR2 is YFSETQ. CDR3 sequence: CASSFIVADTQYF. CDR3 nucleotide sequence: TGCGCCAGCAGCTTCATTGTGGCAGATACGCAGTATTTT.

The V and J genes are TRBV5-6 and TRBJ2-1, with 9 bases that match TRBD1. This CDR3 contains 16 residues. CDR1 and CDR2 (germline): SGHDT, YYEEEE. V gave up 2 bases and J gave up 6 bases; unmatched junction bases: 9. CDR3 protein: CASSFLRDRVVNEQFF. CDR3 DNA sequence: TGTGCCAGCAGCTTTTTACGGGACAGGGTCGTCAATGAGCAGTTCTTC. Full variable domain (outside the CDR3, taken from reference TRBV5-6 and TRBJ2-1): DAGVTQSPTHLIKTRGQQVTLRCSPKSGHDTVSWYQQALGQGPQFIFQYYEEEERQRGNFPDRFSGHQFPNYSSELNVNALLLGDSALYLCASSFLRDRVVNEQFFGPGTRLTVL.

The rearrangement uses TRBV5-6 and TRBJ1-2, with D possibly matching TRBD1 (6 bases). V was cut by 6 bases and J by 5 bases, with 17 bases left in between. The CDR3 has 14 amino acids. Germline loops: CDR1 SGHDT, CDR2 YYEEEE. This chain's CDR3 is CASTTSGGRYGYTF. The CDR3 region has the DNA TGTGCCAGCACCACCTCGGGGGGGCGTTATGGCTACACCTTC.

This chain uses TRBV10-3 with TRBJ2-1; weak D call: TRBD2 (5 bases). V lost 4 bases and J 8 bases, leaving 18 bases between the germline ends. Germline assignment: CDR1 ENHRY and CDR2 SYGVKD. This CDR3 contains 15 residues. The CDR3 reads CAISGSGELEDEQFF. The CDR3 DNA reads TGTGCCATCAGTGGGTCCGGGGAGTTGGAGGATGAGCAGTTCTTC.

This chain uses TRBV19 with TRBJ1-2; a possible D gene is TRBD1 (5 bases). The CDR3 is 12 amino acids. The germline V and J ends were trimmed by 9 bases and 8 bases, with 16 bases remaining between them. Germline V gene data show CDR1 as LNHDA and CDR2 as SQIVND (reference sequence). The CDR3 sequence: CASVGGGGGYTF. The CDR3 DNA sequence: TGTGCCAGCGTGGGGGGAGGCGGCGGCTACACCTTC.

To note about this clone: At one boundary the junction diverges from the germline segment, which might be a read error. This chain uses TRBV11-3 with TRBJ2-2; TRBD1 aligns across 8 bases. The CDR3 length is 15 residues. Germline CDR1 reads SGHNT; CDR2 reads YENEEA. This chain's CDR3 is CASSVDRGYTGELFF. The CDR3 region has the DNA TGTGCCAGCAGCGTAGACAGGGGCTACACCGGGGAGCTGTTTTTT. The whole variable domain, remainder taken from reference TRBV11-3 and TRBJ2-2, is EAGVVQSPRYKIIEKKQPVAFWCNPISGHNTLYWYLQNLGQGPELLIRYENEEAVDDSQLPKDRFSAERLKGVDSTLKIQPAELGDSAVYLCASSVDRGYTGELFFGEGSRLTVL.

The chain is built from TRBV7-9 and TRBJ2-2, with 12 bases fitting TRBD2. V dropped 1 base and J dropped 3; count of bases not matched to a gene: 0. The CDR3 totals 16 residues. Per germline, CDR1 SEHNR and CDR2 FQNEAQ (reference sequence). In DNA form, the CDR3 reads TGTGCCAGCAGCTTAGGACTAGCGGGGGACACCGGGGAGCTGTTTTTT. Translated: CASSLGLAGDTGELFF.

The chain carries TRBV30 and TRBJ1-2; 7 positions agree with TRBD1. Germline CDR1 reads GTSNPN; CDR2 reads SVGIG (reference sequence). The V segment lost 2 bases and the J segment 7 bases; nucleotides outside the gene matches: 4. The CDR3 totals 12 residues. The CDR3 here is CAWSTGAIGYTF. Here the CDR3 DNA reads TGTGCCTGGAGTACAGGGGCTATTGGCTACACCTTC.

The chain uses TRBV7-2 and TRBJ2-7; 7 bases agree with TRBD1. V lost 2 bases to trimming and J lost 1 base; unmatched junction nucleotides: 5. The germline V gene encodes CDR1 SGHTA and CDR2 FQGNSA. The CDR3 covers 15 residues. CDR3 amino acids: CASSLSQTGSYEQYF. The CDR3 DNA sequence: TGTGCCAGCAGCTTATCTCAGACAGGGTCCTACGAGCAGTACTTC.

V and J are TRBV4-3 and TRBJ2-2, with D perhaps given as TRBD1 or TRBD2 (5 bases each). The germline V gene has CDR1 LGHNA and CDR2 YSLEER. CDR3 length: 14 amino acids. V lost 0 bases and J 6 bases, leaving 8 bases between the germline ends. CDR3 protein: CASSQETGPGELFF. The CDR3 DNA reads as TGCGCCAGCAGCCAAGAAACGGGACCCGGGGAGCTGTTTTTT.

The V and J genes are TRBV2 and TRBJ1-4, with D maybe TRBD1 (5 bases). This CDR3 contains 13 residues. Trimming cost V 4 bases and J 7 bases, with 10 bases left between them. Germline loops: CDR1 SNHLY, CDR2 FYNNEI. CDR3 loop: CASSADRGEKLFF. CDR3 coding DNA: TGTGCCAGCAGTGCCGATAGGGGTGAAAAACTGTTTTTT.

This clone was counted only a few times. The chain uses TRBV4-3 and TRBJ1-2; D ambiguous. Germline-derived CDR1 and CDR2 are LGHNA and YSLEER. V gave up 2 bases and J gave up 3 bases, with 10 bases separating them. The CDR3 loop spans 14 amino acids. The CDR3 is CASSQRSGDYGYTF. The CDR3 DNA reads as TGCGCCAGCAGCCAACGCAGTGGCGACTATGGCTACACCTTC.

CDR3 loop: CASSEVRANYGYTF. The CDR3 DNA is TGTGCCAGCAGTGAAGTCAGGGCCAACTATGGCTACACCTTC. The chain combines TRBV6-1 with TRBJ1-2; the D gene is possibly TRBD1 (5 bases). Looked up from germline, CDR1 is MNHNS and CDR2 is SASEGT. This CDR3 has 14 residues. Trimming cost V 1 base and J 2 bases, with 8 bases left between them.

This rearrangement joins TRBV6-5 to TRBJ2-1; TRBD2 matches 9 bases. Germline trimming cut 2 bases from V and 8 bases from J; bases unmatched to any gene: 7. Germline lookup yields CDR1 MNHEY and CDR2 SVGAGI. This CDR3 region has 15 residues. The CDR3 DNA sequence: TGTGCCAGCAGTTACACGGGACTAGCAGGCGATGAGCAGTTCTTC. It is translated as CASSYTGLAGDEQFF.

The chain combines TRBV11-1 with TRBJ2-1; 10 bases map to TRBD1. The V gene's germline CDR1 is SGHAT and CDR2 FQDESV (reference sequence). This CDR3 comprises 15 residues. V gave up 5 bases and J gave up 3 bases; unmatched junction bases: 4. The CDR3 region has the DNA TGTGCCAGCAGCCGGGGACAGGGGAACTACAATGAGCAGTTCTTC. Protein sequence: CASSRGQGNYNEQFF.

This clone was seen only a few times. The genes are TRBV30 and TRBJ1-2; TRBD1 matches 7 bases. Germline CDR1 and CDR2: GTSNPN and SVGIG (reference sequence). With V trimmed by 0 bases and J by 5 bases, 9 bases remained unmatched. The CDR3 sequence is 15 residues long. CDR3: CAWSVLKGARYGYTF. For the CDR3, the DNA is TGTGCCTGGAGTGTACTAAAGGGGGCGCGATATGGCTACACCTTC.

The chain links TRBV7-2 to TRBJ2-1; TRBD1 matches at 7 bases. The CDR3 has 15 residues. V gave up 4 bases and J gave up 3 bases; unmatched junction bases: 6. Germline V gene sequence: CDR1 SGHTA, CDR2 FQGNSA. CDR3 in amino acids: CASSSMDRFYNEQFF. The CDR3, as DNA: TGTGCCAGCAGCTCGATGGACAGGTTCTACAATGAGCAGTTCTTC. The variable domain in full, completed from reference TRBV7-2 and TRBJ2-1, reads GAGVSQSPSNKVTEKGKDVELRCDPISGHTALYWYRQSLGQGLEFLIYFQGNSAPDKSGLPSDRFSAERTGGSVSTLTIQRTQQEDSAVYLCASSSMDRFYNEQFFGPGTRLTVL.

The rearrangement joins TRBV6-5 to TRBJ2-3; 8 nucleotides agree with TRBD1. Germline values: CDR1 MNHEY, CDR2 SVGAGI. J was trimmed by 8 bases and V by 5 bases; bases with no gene match: 3. The CDR3 contains 12 residues. CDR3 DNA sequence: TGTGCCAGCAGTGAACAGGGGGGTACGCAGTATTTT. Amino acids: CASSEQGGTQYF.

The chain couples TRBV30 to TRBJ2-6; D not certain. CDR3 length: 16 amino acids. V lost 4 bases to trimming and J lost 0 bases, with 13 bases between them. CDR1 and CDR2 from the germline V gene are GTSNPN and SVGIG (reference sequence). The CDR3 spells CAWMNSASSGANVLTF. The CDR3 nucleotides read TGTGCCTGGATGAACAGCGCAAGCTCTGGGGCCAACGTCCTGACTTTC.

This chain links TRBV29-1 with TRBJ2-7; D remains unclear. V was pared by 5 bases and J by 2 bases, with 7 bases between. The CDR3 has 11 residues. From germline, CDR1 is SQVTM and CDR2 ANQGSEA. The CDR3 region is CSVTETYEQYF. The CDR3 DNA reads TGCAGCGTTACGGAAACCTACGAGCAGTACTTC.

This chain links TRBV5-1 with TRBJ2-6; 8 bases match TRBD1. This CDR3 has 14 amino acids. V shed 7 bases, J shed 2 bases, and the junction held 2 bases outside the gene matches. Germline V lookup: CDR1 SGHRS, CDR2 YFSETQ. The CDR3 DNA reads TGCGCCAGCCACAGGGGGGCTGGGGCCAACGTCCTGACTTTC. This translates into CASHRGAGANVLTF.

This sequence joins TRBV25-1 and TRBJ2-1; no clear D. V lost 1 base and J lost 6, with 10 bases in between. The germline V gene encodes CDR1 MGHDK and CDR2 SYGVNS. This CDR3 has 14 residues. CDR3 bases: TGTGCCAGCAGTGAATTGAGGACGACCAATGAGCAGTTCTTC. This sequence encodes CASSELRTTNEQFF.